This T cell receptor beta chain comes out of a study of CD8+CD57+ T cells in acquired aplastic anemia (dated by TCRdb to about 2018). Regarding the research as a whole: On average, sorted CD4+ and CD8+ cells yielded approximately 3 ug of extracted DNA, with a range of roughly 0.17 to 30 ug. CD8+CD57+ expansion was defined as frequency above the mean frequency observed in healthy subjects. The paper as a whole reports these results and caveats: Although around 30 CD8+ CDR3 sequences were shared by patients and controls, these sequences appeared highly expressed in patients and within the immunodominant clones of patients. CD8+ Simpson's diversity did not differ significantly between patients and healthy controls (P=0.060).

V loses 3 bases, J loses 0 bases, and the germline ends lie 12 bases apart. Its CDR3 holds 16 amino acids, cysteine through phenylalanine. This entry keeps only the CDR3 DNA: 48 bases, framed from base 1. CDR1 MNHEY and CDR2 SMNVEV are derived from the germline V gene (reference sequence). The patients picked for sequencing were ones in whom flow cytometry had shown an expansion of CD8+CD57+ cells. Severe acquired aplastic anemia was diagnosed in all patients according to International Study of Aplastic Anemia and Agranulocytosis and Camitta criteria. No therapy had been received by the patients at the time of blood sampling. The study deep-sequenced TCR repertoires of sorted CD4+ and CD8+ blood T cells from severe aplastic anemia patients and healthy subjects. In the USA, patient enrollment took place under clinicaltrials.gov protocols 00001620, 01623167, 00001397, 00071045, 00081523 and 00961064. Ficoll-Paque density gradient centrifugation was used to isolate peripheral blood mononuclear cells. CD4+ and CD8+ T cells were sorted by FACS or magnetic beads before DNA extraction.

This clonotype was picked up many times. This clone's antigen is unknown. Base quality data are lacking; no much larger clone is found one base away. Profiling of TCR beta VDJ combinations and CDR3 sequences used genomic DNA as the template. An Illumina HiSeq 2000 was the platform used for TCR repertoire sequencing. The authors' pipeline ran thus. TRBV/TRBJ rearrangement plots, CDR3 size and DJ length profiles, and Simpson's diversity index were used to assess repertoires. The most abundant DNA sequence in the deep sequencing data was taken as the immunodominant clone. CDR3 amino acid sequences were screened for sharing across subjects and were compared with published repertoires and the VDJdb database. The raw public reads went through TCRdb reprocessing: fastp at Q25, MiXCR clone calling, in-frame beta chains kept. When rows share a CDR3 protein, they turn into one entry using the most common DNA and genes. The V and J calls were determined by TCRdb, not by the authors. For this sample there are approximately 180,000 distinct CDR3 sequences; 55% to 65% appear just once. 40% to 50% of the sample rests with the top ten.

This sequence was found in a human donor with aplastic anemia. The sequence is built from TRBV27 and TRBJ1-5, with TRBD1 perhaps the D gene, on 6 matching bases. The sequencing sample was made of sorted CD4+, CD8+, or CD8+CD57+ T cells (not recorded which) from PBMCs. The CDR3 protein is CASSLWGADSNQPQHF. At the DNA level, the sequence is TGTGCCAGCAGTTTGTGGGGGGCGGATAGCAATCAGCCCCAGCATTTT.